The 31 T cell receptor beta chains reported below all come from one sample, sequenced in a study of control samples from healthy donors and cancer patients. Only in-frame clones appear in the TCRdb table, and some are missing; sequencing was by immunoSEQ multiplex PCR. In the table there are 30,000 to 40,000 clones, roughly 92% of which are singletons. Sequencing input: PBMCs. The receptors stem from a man aged 40-49 years with colorectal cancer.

This rearrangement joins TRBV15 to TRBJ1-4; perhaps TRBD1 as D (5 bases). The V gene's germline CDR1 is LNHNV and CDR2 YYDKDF (reference sequence). The CDR3 covers 17 residues. The V and J ends lost 0 bases and 8 bases respectively, with 19 bases between them. DNA for the CDR3: TGTGCCACCAGCAGAGATCTTACCTCCTGGGGGGGGGAAAAACTGTTTTTT. It codes for CATSRDLTSWGGEKLFF.

The rearrangement joins TRBV2 to TRBJ2-2, with 9 bases matching TRBD2. The V segment lost 6 bases and the J segment 4 bases; nucleotides outside the gene matches: 3. The CDR3 loop spans 14 amino acids. Germline V gene sequence: CDR1 SNHLY, CDR2 FYNNEI. The CDR3 is CASRDSGGTGELFF. The CDR3 nucleotides read TGTGCCAGCAGGGATAGCGGGGGCACCGGGGAGCTGTTTTTT.

In its sample, this clone was seen once. The V call is TRBV11-3, the J call TRBJ1-1, with a possible D match to TRBD1 (5 bases). V lost 5 bases to trimming and J lost 2 bases, with 12 bases between them. The CDR3 is 14 amino acids. Germline-derived CDR1 and CDR2 are SGHNT and YENEEA. CDR3 sequence: CASSEKTANTEAFF. The DNA for the CDR3 is TGTGCCAGCAGCGAGAAGACAGCAAACACTGAAGCTTTCTTT.

The rearrangement uses TRBV19 and TRBJ2-1, with 7 bases matching TRBD2. The V gene's germline CDR1 is LNHDA and CDR2 SQIVND (reference sequence). V trimming: 5 bases; J trimming: 1 base; junction bases outside the gene matches: 2. There are 14 residues in the CDR3. CDR3 region: CASSAGVSYNEQFF. Written as DNA, the CDR3 is TGTGCCAGTAGTGCGGGGGTTTCCTACAATGAGCAGTTCTTC. Together with reference TRBV19 and TRBJ2-1, the CDR3 gives the full variable domain: DGGITQSPKYLFRKEGQNVTLSCEQNLNHDAMYWYRQDPGQGLRLIYYSQIVNDFQKGDIAEGYSVSREKKESFPLTVTSAQKNPTAFYLCASSAGVSYNEQFFGPGTRLTVL.

This clone was recorded only once. V is TRBV6-5 and J is TRBJ1-2, with D unresolved. The germline gives CDR1 MNHEY, CDR2 SVGAGI. V lost 2 bases to trimming and J lost 4 bases, with 17 bases between them. The CDR3 sequence is 16 residues long. In nucleotides, the CDR3 is TGTGCCAGCAGTTACAGGGTGAAAATCCCTTTCTATGGCTACACCTTC. Translation: CASSYRVKIPFYGYTF.

This clone was counted a single time. The chain recombines TRBV13 with TRBJ2-2; 9 nucleotides line up with TRBD1. Germline V gene lookup returns CDR1 PRHDT and CDR2 FYEKMQ (reference sequence). The CDR3 runs 20 residues. V dropped 1 base and J dropped 2; count of bases not matched to a gene: 14. The CDR3 sequence: CASSLVTGGKTSLNTGELFF. CDR3 nucleotides: TGTGCCAGCAGCTTAGTAACAGGGGGCAAGACTAGCCTAAACACCGGGGAGCTGTTTTTT.

This clone appeared a few times. The DNA for the CDR3 is TGTGCCTGGAGTGTTGGGGCAAGGCAGCCCCAGCATTTT. Translation: CAWSVGARQPQHF. The V and J genes are TRBV30 and TRBJ1-5; the D gene is possibly TRBD1 (5 bases). V shed 0 bases and J shed 7 bases, with 10 bases lying between them. This CDR3 comprises 13 residues. Looked up from germline, CDR1 is GTSNPN and CDR2 is SVGIG (reference sequence).

The chain is built from TRBV12-5 and TRBJ2-1, with D maybe TRBD1 (6 bases). Germline loops: CDR1 LGHNT, CDR2 FRNRAP. Trimming removed 2 bases from V and 10 bases from J, with 9 bases in between. This CDR3 is built from 12 residues. The CDR3 region has the DNA TGTGCTAGTGGTTTGATCGGGACAGAGCAGTTCTTC. Amino acid sequence: CASGLIGTEQFF.

The V call is TRBV27, the J call TRBJ1-1; TRBD1 agrees at 9 bases. The CDR3 contains 15 residues. V shed 2 bases, J shed 4 bases, and the junction held 5 bases outside the gene matches. CDR1 and CDR2 (germline): MNHEY, SMNVEV (reference sequence). The CDR3 region is CASSLGDRVSTEAFF. CDR3 coding DNA: TGTGCCAGCAGTTTAGGGGACAGGGTCAGCACTGAAGCTTTCTTT.

The gene calls are TRBV7-3 and TRBJ1-1, with 7 bases aligning to TRBD1. CDR1 is SGHTA and CDR2 is FQGTGA in the germline V gene. Germline trimming cut 4 bases from V and 3 bases from J; bases unmatched to any gene: 5. The CDR3 totals 14 residues. As DNA, the CDR3 is TGTGCCAGCAGCTCAACAGGGGCGGACACTGAAGCTTTCTTT. This translates into CASSSTGADTEAFF.

The chain joins TRBV3-1 (or the pseudogene TRBV3-2) to TRBJ2-5, with 9 bases identical to TRBD2. The CDR3 is 14 residues long. Trimming removed 3 bases from V and 1 base from J; junction bases left unmatched: 0. Germline V lookup: CDR1 LGHDT, CDR2 YNNKEL (reference sequence). The CDR3 DNA follows: TGTGCCAGCAGCCAGACTAGCGGCCAAGAGACCCAGTACTTC. It specifies CASSQTSGQETQYF.

Comments on this clone: The CDR3 does not end in the conserved phenylalanine or tryptophan, so this is likely a read error. This chain connects TRBV2 to TRBJ2-3; a weak D match, TRBD2 (6 bases). This CDR3 contains 13 residues. Germline V lookup: CDR1 SNHLY, CDR2 FYNNEI. Between the trimmed V and J ends, which lost 6 bases and 1 base, there was a span of 8 bases. The CDR3 region is CASSGGRTDTQYL. In DNA form, the CDR3 reads TGTGCCAGCAGCGGGGGACGCACAGATACGCAGTATCTT.

Only one count was recorded for this clone. This sequence joins TRBV9 and TRBJ1-4; TRBD1 agrees at 7 bases. V shed 0 bases and J 5 bases; nucleotides not matched to a gene: 10. This CDR3 comprises 17 residues. Germline assignment: CDR1 SGDLS and CDR2 YYNGEE. DNA for the CDR3: TGTGCCAGCAGCGTAGAAGGGGGCGTCACGGGGAATGAAAAACTGTTTTTT. Residues: CASSVEGGVTGNEKLFF.

This clone came up once. The V call is TRBV5-1, the J call TRBJ1-4; D possibly corresponds to TRBD1 (6 bases). This CDR3 is 15 amino acids long. The germline gives CDR1 SGHRS, CDR2 YFSETQ. V was cut by 1 base and J by 4 bases, with 11 bases left in between. The CDR3 protein is CASSLMRTDNEKLFF. The CDR3 DNA follows: TGCGCCAGCAGCTTGATGAGGACAGATAATGAAAAACTGTTTTTT.

CDR3 nucleotide sequence: TGTGCCAGCAGTACACTTAGAGGGGGACTACCCTACGAGCAGTACTTC. It is translated as CASSTLRGGLPYEQYF. V usage is TRBV6-2 or TRBV6-3 and J usage is TRBJ2-7, with TRBD2 as a possible D gene (7 bases). CDR3 length: 16 residues. Germline V gene sequence: CDR1 MNHEY, CDR2 SVGEGT. Trimming removed 5 bases at V and 2 bases at J, with 19 bases between.

The chain carries TRBV2 and TRBJ1-1; D ambiguous. CDR1 and CDR2 from the germline V gene are SNHLY and FYNNEI. CDR3 length equals 13 residues. V was shortened by 6 bases and J by 0 bases, with 8 bases between the two germline ends. The CDR3 loop is CASRTDMNTEAFF. CDR3 in DNA: TGTGCCAGCAGAACAGACATGAACACTGAAGCTTTCTTT.

The chain is built from TRBV29-1 and TRBJ1-2; no definite D call. Trimming removed 0 bases at V and 12 bases at J, with 14 bases between. The V gene's germline CDR1 is SQVTM and CDR2 ANQGSEA. This CDR3 contains 12 residues. The chain's CDR3 is CSVEDPGSSHTF. DNA of the CDR3: TGCAGCGTTGAAGATCCGGGCTCTTCCCACACCTTC. The variable domain in full, completed from reference TRBV29-1 and TRBJ1-2, reads SAVISQKPSRDICQRGTSLTIQCQVDSQVTMMFWYRQQPGQSLTLIATANQGSEATYESGFVIDKFPISRPNLTFSTLTVSNMSPEDSSIYLCSVEDPGSSHTFGSGTRLTVV.

The chain has TRBV29-1 and TRBJ1-2, with TRBD1 identical over 9 bases. From germline, CDR1 is SQVTM and CDR2 ANQGSEA. Trimming at V came to 0 bases and at J to 6 bases, leaving 14 bases not matched to a gene. This CDR3 spans 17 amino acids. CDR3 loop: CSVEDSWTGEFRDGYTF. CDR3 bases: TGCAGCGTTGAAGATAGCTGGACAGGGGAGTTTCGGGATGGCTACACCTTC.

V usage is TRBV14 and J usage is TRBJ2-2; D may correspond to TRBD1 or TRBD2 (6 bases each). There are 18 residues in the CDR3. Germline CDR1 SGHDN, CDR2 FVKESK. Trimming pared 4 bases from V and 4 bases from J, leaving 22 bases between. The CDR3 spells CASSPYGGRGPFTGELFF. CDR3 in DNA: TGTGCCAGCAGCCCTTACGGGGGCCGCGGGCCGTTCACCGGGGAGCTGTTTTTT.

The chain recombines TRBV11-3 with TRBJ1-1; D ambiguous. V was cut by 6 bases and J by 1 base, with 21 bases left in between. The CDR3 consists of 17 residues. Germline V lookup: CDR1 SGHNT, CDR2 YENEEA. CDR3 sequence (DNA): TGTGCCAGCAGGTTGGCCAAAGGGTCGGCTGCGAACACTGAAGCTTTCTTT. The encoded protein is CASRLAKGSAANTEAFF.

The gene calls are TRBV5-4 and TRBJ2-1; TRBD2 matches 11 bases. This CDR3 comprises 15 residues. CDR1 and CDR2 from the germline V gene are SGHNT and YYREEE (reference sequence). Trimming removed 1 base from V and 10 bases from J; junction bases left unmatched: 7. The CDR3 DNA is TGTGCCAGCAGCTTGAATAGCGGGGGGGCCCAGGAGCAGTTCTTC. This translates into CASSLNSGGAQEQFF.

The chain has TRBV19 and TRBJ2-7; 11 bases agree with TRBD2. Germline V gene lookup returns CDR1 LNHDA and CDR2 SQIVND (reference sequence). V lost 0 bases, J lost 9 bases, and 7 bases stayed unmatched. This CDR3 is built from 15 residues. CDR3 sequence reads: CASSIDATSGVWQYF. DNA of the CDR3: TGTGCCAGTAGTATAGATGCGACTAGCGGGGTCTGGCAGTACTTC. The full variable domain, with the rest looked up from reference TRBV19 and TRBJ2-7, is DGGITQSPKYLFRKEGQNVTLSCEQNLNHDAMYWYRQDPGQGLRLIYYSQIVNDFQKGDIAEGYSVSREKKESFPLTVTSAQKNPTAFYLCASSIDATSGVWQYFGPGTRLTVT.

This chain links TRBV7-9 with TRBJ1-6; D uncertain. Germline assignment: CDR1 SEHNR and CDR2 FQNEAQ (reference sequence). Deletions cut 4 bases from V and 7 bases from J, with 8 bases between. CDR3 length equals 13 residues. CDR3 region: CASSSGPNSPLHF. CDR3 in DNA: TGTGCCAGCAGCTCCGGACCAAATTCACCCCTCCACTTT.

In its sample, this clone was seen once. The J gene is TRBJ1-1, the V gene TRBV15, with D possibly TRBD1 on 5 matching bases. The V and J ends lost 0 bases and 0 bases respectively, with 8 bases between them. CDR3 length equals 15 residues. Germline-derived CDR1 and CDR2 are LNHNV and YYDKDF (reference sequence). CDR3 protein: CATSRETGLNTEAFF. DNA for the CDR3: TGTGCCACCAGCAGAGAAACAGGATTGAACACTGAAGCTTTCTTT.

This clone appeared once. The chain joins TRBV11-3 to TRBJ1-4, with D maybe TRBD1 (6 bases). The CDR3 runs 15 residues. Germline V gene data show CDR1 as SGHNT and CDR2 as YENEEA. Deletions cut 5 bases from V and 3 bases from J, with 13 bases between. Here the CDR3 reads CASSRTGLANEKLFF. Here the CDR3 DNA reads TGTGCCAGCAGCCGTACAGGGCTCGCTAATGAAAAACTGTTTTTT.

This chain joins TRBV2 and TRBJ1-6; D possibly corresponds to TRBD1 (5 bases). Trimming stripped 6 bases from V and 4 bases from J, with 13 bases between. The length of the CDR3 is 15 residues. Germline V gives CDR1 SNHLY, CDR2 FYNNEI. In DNA, the CDR3 is TGTGCCAGCAGAACGACGGGGGATTATAATTCACCCCTCCACTTT. This codes for CASRTTGDYNSPLHF.

This sequence joins TRBV7-9 and TRBJ2-7, with D uncertain. V was trimmed by 6 bases and J by 2 bases, leaving 17 bases between them. The CDR3 runs 15 residues. Germline CDR1 SEHNR, CDR2 FQNEAQ (reference sequence). The CDR3 DNA sequence: TGTGCCAGCAGTCAAACGAACGGTCGAACCTACGAGCAGTACTTC. It translates to CASSQTNGRTYEQYF.

As regards this clone: This sample includes further DNA sequences coding for the same CDR3. V and J are TRBV19 and TRBJ1-3, with no clear D. Germline CDR1 reads LNHDA; CDR2 reads SQIVND (reference sequence). Trimming pared 8 bases from V and 0 bases from J, leaving 14 bases between. The CDR3 is made up of 15 amino acids. CDR3 sequence: CASRQTVSSGNTIYF. CDR3 nucleotides: TGTGCCAGTCGCCAAACCGTTAGCTCTGGAAACACCATATATTTT.

The chain combines TRBV5-1 with TRBJ2-2; D might be TRBD1 (6 bases). V lost 1 base to trimming and J lost 5 bases, with 12 bases between them. There are 15 residues in the CDR3. Looked up from germline, CDR1 is SGHRS and CDR2 is YFSETQ. The CDR3 DNA reads as TGCGCCAGCAGCTTGATGGGGGCGGATACCGGGGAGCTGTTTTTT. It codes for CASSLMGADTGELFF.

V is TRBV10-1 and J is TRBJ2-1; 9 nucleotides agree with TRBD1. Germline V gives CDR1 WNHNN, CDR2 SYGVQD (reference sequence). The CDR3 runs to 15 residues. V was clipped by 4 bases and J by 8 bases; unmatched bases: 9. The CDR3 here is CASSGQGVSYDEQFF. For the CDR3, the DNA is TGCGCCAGCAGTGGACAGGGGGTTTCTTACGATGAGCAGTTCTTC.

This clone occurred a few times. This sequence joins TRBV27 and TRBJ1-1, with 9 bases fitting TRBD1. V trimming: 3 bases; J trimming: 1 base; junction bases outside the gene matches: 3. The CDR3 contains 15 residues. Germline values: CDR1 MNHEY, CDR2 SMNVEV (reference sequence). The CDR3 coding sequence is TGTGCCAGCAGTTTGCTGACAGGGGGGAACACTGAAGCTTTCTTT. It specifies CASSLLTGGNTEAFF.